The entry below gives a single T cell receptor beta chain sequence along with its context. It has no known antigen specificity. No base quality information exists; no much larger clone differs at one position. Receptors were amplified or captured by 5' RACE. Sequencing instrument: Illumina HiSeq 2500. A second roughly 6 to 11 cycle PCR used a sample-barcoded 5' primer and a J-beta primer mix. Each TCR beta cDNA molecule received a unique molecular identifier from a template-switch 5' adaptor carrying 12 random nucleotides. Each sample yielded at least 2.5 million CDR3-containing paired-end reads. First-strand cDNA synthesis was performed from all RNA using the Mint cDNA synthesis kit, with priming by a TRBC-specific oligonucleotide. Following uracil-DNA glycosylase treatment, a first 18-cycle PCR with universal primers M1SS and BC2_uni_R was performed on all cDNA. As for how the authors treated the data: For normalization, 1 million high-quality reads, each with a distinct molecular identifier, were randomly selected from each sample. Instead of being binned into consensus sequences, reads with shared molecular identifiers were discarded. MiTCR, run with a Q25 quality threshold and the strictest error-elimination algorithm, handled CDR3 identification, clonotype clustering and error correction. A nonparametric unseen species model using Euler transformation provided a lower-bound estimate of total TCR beta diversity. TCRdb handled the public reads itself, with Q25 trimming in fastp and clone calling in MiXCR, and kept productive beta chains. A single entry per CDR3 protein holds the most common genes and DNA from its merged rows. The V and J calls were not made by the authors but by TCRdb's processing. Counted in this sample were about 1.6 million distinct CDR3 sequences; around 36% of them appeared once. Roughly 10% of the sample is taken by the ten largest.

The donors were 40 or so Caucasian individuals from Russia, aged roughly 6 to 90 years, who were systemically healthy. Around 10 milliliters of peripheral blood were collected from each donor into EDTA-treated Vacutainer tubes. Ficoll-Paque density-gradient centrifugation was used to isolate PBMCs, with at least 7 million obtained per sample. Trizol reagent was used to extract total RNA from PBMCs, with at least 5 micrograms per sample. The percentages of naive CD45RAhigh/CD27high T cells were determined by flow cytometry on a PBMC aliquot from every donor. The sample comes from a study of blood T cells in healthy people across ages (dated by TCRdb to between 2014 and 2017). For the wider study: In model experiments, template switching captured about one uniquely barcoded TCR beta cDNA molecule for every two T cells. To avoid experimental bias, donors of different ages were randomly spread across the sequencing lanes. The donors were split into four age groups: young (average 16 years), middle-aged (around 37), aged (62) and long-lived (over 80). To track age-related changes in TCR beta repertoire diversity, the study relied on deep sequencing normalized with unique cDNA molecular identifiers. Using the same blood draw, the study looked at two additional independent replicas of 1 million unique cDNA reads for two donors, one aged 18 to 30 and the other aged 80 or older.

Here is what the overall study found, with its caveats: Observed TCR beta diversity correlated strongly with the percentage of naive T cells measured by flow cytometry. Conclusive comparison of naive and antigen-experienced compartments was prevented by the profiling of bulk unsorted PBMCs. Estimates of total diversity based on one million sequenced T cells were regarded as lower bounds and as underestimates. Observed TCR beta diversity per million T cells fell roughly linearly with age, and a significant reduction was already apparent by age around 40. Because the CMV infection status of the donors was unknown, age-related changes in expanded clonotypes may potentially have been confounded. Compared with the aged group, the long-lived group had more naive CD4+ T cells, fewer expanded clones and increased TCR diversity, suggesting age selection.

V loses 5 bases at its end and J loses 13 bases; junction bases beyond the gene matches: 11. The CDR3, cysteine through phenylalanine, is 12 amino acids long. The retained sequence is limited to the CDR3, 36 bases, with the frame set at the first base. The germline V gene (reference sequence) supplies CDR1 GTSNPN and CDR2 SVGIG. The sequence joins TRBV30 to TRBJ1-5, and TRBD1 aligns with 7 junction nucleotides. The sequence derives from a woman aged 25-40 years in good health. Material: blood. The CDR3 region: CAWWTGRNRQHF. The nucleotides are TGTGCCTGGTGGACAGGTCGGAACCGTCAGCATTTT.